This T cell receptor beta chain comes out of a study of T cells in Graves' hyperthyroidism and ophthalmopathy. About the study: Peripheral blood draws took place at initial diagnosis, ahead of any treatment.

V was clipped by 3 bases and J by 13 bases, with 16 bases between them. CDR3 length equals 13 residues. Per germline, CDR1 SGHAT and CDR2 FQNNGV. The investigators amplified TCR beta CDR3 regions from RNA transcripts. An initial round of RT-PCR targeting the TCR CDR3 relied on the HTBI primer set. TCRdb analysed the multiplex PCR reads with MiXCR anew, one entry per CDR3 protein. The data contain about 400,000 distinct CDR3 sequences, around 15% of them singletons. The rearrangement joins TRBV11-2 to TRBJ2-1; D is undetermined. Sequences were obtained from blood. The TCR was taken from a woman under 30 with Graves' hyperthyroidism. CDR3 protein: CASSLMVKGRQFF. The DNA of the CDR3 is TGTGCCAGCAGCTTGATGGTGAAAGGGCGTCAGTTCTTC.